This T cell receptor beta chain is drawn from a study of T cells in Graves' hyperthyroidism and ophthalmopathy. Study-level background: Any treatment followed the collection of peripheral blood at initial diagnosis.

In its sample, this clonotype was seen a few times. RNA transcripts provided the source from which TCR beta CDR3 regions were amplified. The HTBI primer set served for first-round RT-PCR of the TCR CDR3. TCRdb re-analysed the multiplex PCR reads in MiXCR, keeping a single row per CDR3 protein. The repertoire consists of over 300,000 distinct CDR3 sequences, with approximately 13% occurring once and the leading ten covering approximately 11%. J was trimmed by 8 bases and V by 8 bases; bases with no gene match: 9. This CDR3 is built from 13 residues. The V gene's germline CDR1 is DFQATT and CDR2 SNEGSKA (reference sequence).

Sequences were obtained from blood. The J gene is TRBJ2-1, the V gene TRBV20-1; 10 bases match TRBD2. This TCR was sampled from a woman aged 55-75 years with Graves' hyperthyroidism. The CDR3 nucleotides are TGCAGTATATCTAGCGGGAGTAGGGATGAGCAGTTCTTC. It specifies CSISSGSRDEQFF.